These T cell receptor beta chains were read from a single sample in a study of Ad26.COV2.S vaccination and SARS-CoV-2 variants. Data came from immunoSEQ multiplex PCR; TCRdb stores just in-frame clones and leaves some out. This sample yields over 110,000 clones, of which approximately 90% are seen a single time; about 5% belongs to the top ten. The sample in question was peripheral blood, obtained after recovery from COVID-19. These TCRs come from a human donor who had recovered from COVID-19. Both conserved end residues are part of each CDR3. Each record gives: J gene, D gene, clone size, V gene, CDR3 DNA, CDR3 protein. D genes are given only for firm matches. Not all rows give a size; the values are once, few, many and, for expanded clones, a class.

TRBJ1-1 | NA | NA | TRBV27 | TGTGCCAGCAGTTACGGACAGTACACTGAAGCTTTCTTT | CASSYGQYTEAFF
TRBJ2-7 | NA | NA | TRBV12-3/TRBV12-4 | TGTGCCAGCAGCCTAGGACTCGAGCAGTACTTC | CASSLGLEQYF
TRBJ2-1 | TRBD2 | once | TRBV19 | TGTGCCAGTAGTGGGGGAGGGTGGGGAAATGAGCAGTTCTTC | CASSGGGWGNEQFF
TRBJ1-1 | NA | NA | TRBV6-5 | TGTGCCAGCAGTTACTCGGGGAGCGCTGAAGCTTTCTTT | CASSYSGSAEAFF
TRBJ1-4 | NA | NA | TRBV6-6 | TGTGCCAGCAGCCGACAGGCAGATAATGAAAAACTGTTTTTT | CASSRQADNEKLFF
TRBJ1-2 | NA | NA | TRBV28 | TGTGCCAGCAGTTTTCGGGGATTGATGTATGGCTACACCTTC | CASSFRGLMYGYTF
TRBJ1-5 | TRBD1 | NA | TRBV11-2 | TGTGCCAGCAGCTCCGGGACAGGGGTTGTTCAGCCCCAGCATTTT | CASSSGTGVVQPQHF
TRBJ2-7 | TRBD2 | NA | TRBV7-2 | TGTGCCAGCAGCTTAGATGGAGGACCGCGGGAGGAGCAGTACTTC | CASSLDGGPREEQYF
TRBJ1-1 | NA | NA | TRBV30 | TGTGCCGGGGAGGACACTGAAGCTTTCTTT | CAGEDTEAFF
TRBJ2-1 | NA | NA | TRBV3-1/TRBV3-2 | TGTGCCAGCAGCCAAGGTTCGCAGGGAAATGAGCAGTTCTTC | CASSQGSQGNEQFF
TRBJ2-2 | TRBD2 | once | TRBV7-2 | TGTGCCAGCAGCCCCCGGGGGGGGCAGACTAACACCGGGGAGCTGTTTTTT | CASSPRGGQTNTGELFF
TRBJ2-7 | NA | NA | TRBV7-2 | TGTGCCAGCAGCTTAGGTCAGGGGAAGACCTACGAGCAGTACTTC | CASSLGQGKTYEQYF
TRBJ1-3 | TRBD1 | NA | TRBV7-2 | TGTGCCAGCAGCCGGGACAGCTCTGGAAACACCATATATTTT | CASSRDSSGNTIYF
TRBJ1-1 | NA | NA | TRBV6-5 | TGTGCCAGCAGGTTACTAGGGGACACTGAAGCTTTCTTT | CASRLLGDTEAFF
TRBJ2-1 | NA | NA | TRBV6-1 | TGTGCCAGCAGTGAGTTAACAGGCAGCTCCTACAATGAGCAGTTCTTC | CASSELTGSSYNEQFF
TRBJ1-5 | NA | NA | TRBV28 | TGTGCCAGCAAACATCGACGGTCCCAGGATAATCAGCCCCAGCATTTT | CASKHRRSQDNQPQHF